This TCR beta chain was recorded in a study of vaccination and CD4 T cells after COVID-19. Study-wide context: Researchers treated cells with overlapping spike peptides taken from SARS-CoV-2, HCoV-NL63, HCoV-OC43 and HCoV-229E. In the control cultures, a CEFX pool, an HIV-1 Nef pool, or no peptide was supplied.

A note on this clonotype: No antigen is known for it.

Indicated treatment: roughly ten-day PBMC culture with coronavirus spike peptide pools or control peptides (ViraFEST assay). Scientists ran DNA taken from cultured CD4+ T cells through the Oncomine TCR Beta short-read assay for sequencing. TCRdb independently ran MiXCR on the PCR reads; one entry per CDR3 protein. The table shows about 20,000 distinct CDR3 sequences, with approximately 50% occurring only once. In germline, CDR1 is DFQATT, CDR2 SNEGSKA (reference sequence). V gave up 6 bases and J gave up 7 bases; unmatched junction bases: 9. CDR3 size: 13 residues. Regarding the study as a whole: Although the median of SARS-CoV-2-reactive clonotypes rose from around 20 to 38, the change was not significant.

Sequenced material: CD4+ T cells from blood, cultured in vitro. The TCR originated in a human donor who had recovered from COVID-19. The chain has TRBV20-1 and TRBJ2-5; 9 positions match TRBD2. The CDR3 nucleotides are TGCAGTGCCATAGCGGGAGTCACCGCGACCCAGTACTTC. It encodes CSAIAGVTATQYF.